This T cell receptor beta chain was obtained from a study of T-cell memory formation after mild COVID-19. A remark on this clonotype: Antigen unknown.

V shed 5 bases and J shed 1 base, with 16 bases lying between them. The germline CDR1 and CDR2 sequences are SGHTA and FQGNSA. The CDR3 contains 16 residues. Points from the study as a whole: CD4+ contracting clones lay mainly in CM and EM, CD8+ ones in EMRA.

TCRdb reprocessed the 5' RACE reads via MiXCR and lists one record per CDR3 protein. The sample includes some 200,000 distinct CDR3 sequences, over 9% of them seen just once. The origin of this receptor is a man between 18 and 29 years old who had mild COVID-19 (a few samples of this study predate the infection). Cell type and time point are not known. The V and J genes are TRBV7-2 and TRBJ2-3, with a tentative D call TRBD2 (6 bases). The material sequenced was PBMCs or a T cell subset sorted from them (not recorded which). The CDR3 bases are TGTGCCAGCAGCCCAGGCGGTCGCGGGGGCACAGATACGCAGTATTTT. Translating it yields CASSPGGRGGTDTQYF.